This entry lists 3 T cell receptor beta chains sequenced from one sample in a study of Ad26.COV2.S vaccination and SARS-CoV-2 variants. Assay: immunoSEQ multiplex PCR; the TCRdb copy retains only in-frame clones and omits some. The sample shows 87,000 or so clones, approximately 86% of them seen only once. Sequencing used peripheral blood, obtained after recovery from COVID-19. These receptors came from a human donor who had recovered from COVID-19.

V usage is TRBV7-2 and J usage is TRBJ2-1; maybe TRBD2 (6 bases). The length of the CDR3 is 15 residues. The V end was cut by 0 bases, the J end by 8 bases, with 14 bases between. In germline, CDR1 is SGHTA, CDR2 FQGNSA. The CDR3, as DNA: TGTGCCAGCAGCTTAGCCCTACTAGCTCTCCATGAGCAGTTCTTC. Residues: CASSLALLALHEQFF.

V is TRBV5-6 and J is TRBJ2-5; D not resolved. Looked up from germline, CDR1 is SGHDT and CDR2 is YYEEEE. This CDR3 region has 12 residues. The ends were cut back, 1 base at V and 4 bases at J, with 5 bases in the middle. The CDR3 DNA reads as TGTGCCAGCAGCTTGTTCTCAGAGACCCAGTACTTC. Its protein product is CASSLFSETQYF.

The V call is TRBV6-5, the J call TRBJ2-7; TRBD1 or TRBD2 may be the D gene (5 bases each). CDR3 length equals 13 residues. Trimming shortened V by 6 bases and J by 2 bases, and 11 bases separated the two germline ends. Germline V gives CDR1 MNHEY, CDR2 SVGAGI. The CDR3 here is CASSQGRTYEQYF. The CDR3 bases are TGTGCCAGCAGCCAGGGACGGACCTACGAGCAGTACTTC.